A single sample gave rise to the 22 T cell receptor beta chains below, sequenced in a study of blood T cell repertoires in COVID-19. Sequencing was performed with immunoSEQ multiplex PCR; in TCRdb, only in-frame clones are kept and a portion is missing. This sample has about 140,000 clones, with over 85% found just once. Sequenced: peripheral blood. These receptors were obtained from a human donor in a cohort sampled during active COVID-19.

The DNA for the CDR3 is TGTGCCAGCAGCTTAGGACAGGGATCCTACGAGCAGTACTTC. It codes for CASSLGQGSYEQYF. The rearrangement uses TRBV5-6 and TRBJ2-7, with 8 bases matching TRBD1. Germline values: CDR1 SGHDT, CDR2 YYEEEE. The CDR3 extends over 14 amino acids. V lost 2 bases to trimming and J lost 1 base; unmatched junction nucleotides: 2.

The chain links TRBV20-1 to TRBJ1-2, with 7 bases lining up with TRBD1. Trimming cost V 4 bases and J 8 bases; bases outside gene matches: 4. Germline CDR1 is DFQATT and CDR2 is SNEGSKA (reference sequence). This CDR3 comprises 11 residues. This CDR3 reads CSANRGEGYTF. The CDR3 DNA follows: TGCAGTGCTAACAGGGGAGAGGGCTACACCTTC.

V usage is TRBV2 and J usage is TRBJ2-1, with D possibly being TRBD1 (6 bases). The CDR3 loop spans 11 amino acids. With 10 bases removed from V and 7 bases from J, the gap between germline ends came to 11 bases. CDR1 SNHLY and CDR2 FYNNEI come from the germline V gene. CDR3 in DNA: TGTGCCACGGTCCAGGGGAATGAGCAGTTCTTC. Encoded protein: CATVQGNEQFF.

The chain combines TRBV9 with TRBJ2-5; 11 bases are shared with TRBD1. The CDR3 has 15 amino acids. The germline V gene has CDR1 SGDLS and CDR2 YYNGEE. V dropped 4 bases and J dropped 2; count of bases not matched to a gene: 4. CDR3 nucleotide sequence: TGTGCCAGCAGCTTCCGGGACAGGGGGCAAGAGACCCAGTACTTC. It encodes CASSFRDRGQETQYF.

The V gene is TRBV19, the J gene TRBJ2-7, with D possibly being TRBD2 (5 bases). CDR3 length: 15 residues. The germline V gene encodes CDR1 LNHDA and CDR2 SQIVND (reference sequence). The V end lost 3 bases, the J end lost 3 bases, and 15 bases lay between the germline ends. The CDR3 DNA follows: TGTGCCAGTAGTATCCGGAGTCGGGAAGTCTACGAGCAGTACTTC. Protein product: CASSIRSREVYEQYF.

The V gene is TRBV5-1, the J gene TRBJ1-1; D is ambiguous. The CDR3 has 16 residues. V lost 3 bases and J 5 bases, leaving 20 bases between the germline ends. Germline values: CDR1 SGHRS, CDR2 YFSETQ. CDR3: CASSSVLGREGTEAFF. The CDR3 DNA follows: TGCGCCAGCAGCTCGGTCCTCGGGAGGGAAGGGACTGAAGCTTTCTTT.

V and J are TRBV2 and TRBJ1-2; D is undetermined. The CDR3 length is 12 residues. Germline loops: CDR1 SNHLY, CDR2 FYNNEI. V shed 5 bases and J shed 6 bases, with 10 bases lying between them. In DNA form, the CDR3 reads TGTGCCAGCAGTTATCAGGAGGATGGCTACACCTTC. Encoded protein: CASSYQEDGYTF.

The chain has TRBV7-8 and TRBJ2-5; 9 nucleotides line up with TRBD2. The CDR3 runs to 16 residues. V gave up 0 bases and J gave up 5 bases; unmatched junction bases: 7. In germline, CDR1 is SGHVS, CDR2 FQNEAQ. This CDR3 is CASSLARGGPPETQYF. In DNA, the CDR3 is TGTGCCAGCAGCTTAGCGCGGGGGGGCCCTCCGGAGACCCAGTACTTC.

The rearrangement uses TRBV27 and TRBJ2-7; 8 bases are shared with TRBD2. V trimming: 7 bases; J trimming: 4 bases; junction bases outside the gene matches: 9. The germline V gene has CDR1 MNHEY and CDR2 SMNVEV (reference sequence). This CDR3 region has 14 residues. The CDR3 DNA reads as TGTGCCAGCACCTGGCGGAGCGGGGGATACGAGCAGTACTTC. It codes for CASTWRSGGYEQYF.

The V gene is TRBV3-1 (or the pseudogene TRBV3-2), the J gene TRBJ1-6; 7 bases match TRBD1. The CDR3 covers 17 residues. CDR1 and CDR2 from the germline V gene are LGHDT and YNNKEL (reference sequence). V dropped 0 bases and J dropped 2; count of bases not matched to a gene: 4. CDR3 in amino acids: CASSQDFRGTYNSPLHF. Here the CDR3 DNA reads TGTGCCAGCAGCCAAGATTTCAGGGGGACCTATAATTCACCCCTCCACTTT.

This rearrangement joins TRBV7-3 to TRBJ1-5; perhaps TRBD1 as D (6 bases). The germline CDR1 and CDR2 sequences are SGHTA and FQGTGA. The CDR3 has 18 residues. V was shortened by 3 bases and J by 0 bases, with 18 bases between the two germline ends. The CDR3 region has the DNA TGTGCCAGCAGCTTTAGTCGGGGGGCCCCTTTTAGCAATCAGCCCCAGCATTTT. Its translation: CASSFSRGAPFSNQPQHF.

The chain is built from TRBV29-1 and TRBJ2-1, with 9 bases matching TRBD1. Germline CDR1 SQVTM, CDR2 ANQGSEA. V gave up 4 bases and J gave up 6 bases; unmatched junction bases: 4. This CDR3 region has 13 residues. The CDR3 sequence: CSVGAGQGNEQFF. The CDR3 DNA reads TGCAGCGTTGGGGCGGGACAGGGCAATGAGCAGTTCTTC.

The rearrangement links TRBV7-3 to TRBJ2-3; D is unclear. Germline V lookup: CDR1 SGHTA, CDR2 FQGTGA. The V end lost 4 bases, the J end lost 4 bases, and 6 bases lay between the germline ends. This CDR3 is built from 12 residues. In DNA form, the CDR3 reads TGTGCCAGCAGCTACAGTGCAGATACGCAGTATTTT. The encoded protein is CASSYSADTQYF.

The rearrangement uses TRBV13 and TRBJ1-1; no definite D call. V was clipped by 0 bases and J by 6 bases, with 14 bases between them. Germline loops: CDR1 PRHDT, CDR2 FYEKMQ (reference sequence). The length of the CDR3 is 15 residues. The CDR3, as DNA: TGTGCCAGCAGCTTAGGCCTGGTCGTAACACCTGAAGCTTTCTTT. It translates to CASSLGLVVTPEAFF.

V and J are TRBV6-6 and TRBJ2-5, with TRBD1 matching over 10 bases. V was clipped by 8 bases and J by 5 bases; unmatched bases: 11. Germline V gene sequence: CDR1 MNHNY, CDR2 SVGAGI (reference sequence). This CDR3 contains 15 residues. The CDR3 is CASEPRTGGRETQYF. The CDR3, as DNA: TGTGCCAGCGAGCCAAGGACAGGGGGTCGGGAGACCCAGTACTTC.

The chain recombines TRBV19 with TRBJ1-2, with 7 nucleotides matching TRBD1. The CDR3 extends over 14 amino acids. With V trimmed by 7 bases and J by 6 bases, 11 bases remained unmatched. The germline gives CDR1 LNHDA, CDR2 SQIVND (reference sequence). The CDR3 region is CASKEGQSGHGYTF. CDR3 nucleotide sequence: TGTGCCAGTAAGGAGGGACAGTCCGGGCATGGCTACACCTTC.

The V call is TRBV10-3, the J call TRBJ1-4, with D possibly matching TRBD1 (6 bases). The V end was cut by 6 bases, the J end by 7 bases, with 18 bases between. CDR3 size: 15 residues. Germline V gives CDR1 ENHRY, CDR2 SYGVKD. The CDR3 protein is CAISAGQLLGEKLFF. CDR3 in DNA: TGTGCCATCAGCGCTGGACAGCTCCTAGGTGAAAAACTGTTTTTT.

This chain links TRBV4-1 with TRBJ2-7, with D perhaps TRBD1 (6 bases). Per germline, CDR1 MGHRA and CDR2 YSYEKL. This CDR3 has 15 amino acids. V dropped 5 bases and J dropped 2 bases, with 16 bases sitting between them. The CDR3 is CASSRERQVAYEQYF. CDR3 DNA: TGCGCCAGCAGCAGAGAGAGACAGGTCGCCTACGAGCAGTACTTC.

The chain uses TRBV2 and TRBJ1-4; D unresolved. CDR1 and CDR2 from the germline V gene are SNHLY and FYNNEI. Trimming removed 4 bases from V and 7 bases from J, with 13 bases in between. This CDR3 region has 14 residues. The chain's CDR3 is CASSVWRIREKLFF. The CDR3 bases are TGTGCCAGCAGTGTTTGGAGGATCCGTGAAAAACTGTTTTTT.

The genes are TRBV24-1 and TRBJ2-3, with D perhaps TRBD1 (6 bases). The CDR3 spans 15 residues. V dropped 6 bases and J dropped 4 bases, with 16 bases sitting between them. CDR1 KGHDR and CDR2 SFDVKD come from the germline V gene. CDR3 residues: CATSRDRKRADTQYF. As DNA, the CDR3 is TGTGCCACCAGTAGAGACAGGAAGAGGGCAGATACGCAGTATTTT.

This clone appeared once. The chain joins TRBV4-1 to TRBJ2-7, with D perhaps TRBD1 (5 bases). Germline values: CDR1 MGHRA, CDR2 YSYEKL. The CDR3 loop spans 16 amino acids. Trimming removed 3 bases at V and 3 bases at J, with 18 bases between. CDR3: CASSHRGRGLNYEQYF. In DNA, the CDR3 is TGCGCCAGCAGCCATCGAGGTAGGGGTCTCAACTACGAGCAGTACTTC.

This sequence joins TRBV6-5 and TRBJ2-1; TRBD2 aligns across 10 bases. This CDR3 has 15 residues. Losses at the gene ends were 3 bases for V and 7 bases for J; bases not matched to a gene: 6. CDR1 MNHEY and CDR2 SVGAGI come from the germline V gene. Here the CDR3 reads CASSYLSGGRNEQFF. The DNA for the CDR3 is TGTGCCAGCAGTTATCTTAGCGGGGGGAGAAATGAGCAGTTCTTC.